The T cell receptor beta chain described here comes from a study of cytomegalovirus exposure and HLA in healthy donors (dated by TCRdb to the late 2010s). About the full investigation: According to an earlier analysis of several hundred of the donors, 200 million or so T cells yielded 120 million or so unique TCR beta sequences and about 300 Gb of sequence data. An early release covering 500 to 750 HLA-typed donors comprised around 300 gigabases of sequencing data and 85 million to 100 million unique TCR sequences. Of the roughly 400 genotyped donors, over 65% fell in the genetic ancestry cluster associated with self-reported Caucasian donors. The study aimed to test whether cataloging public T cell receptors could reveal signatures of past pathogen exposure. The study profiled the T cell repertoires of 500 to 800 subjects by immunosequencing and related them to cytomegalovirus serostatus. A separate validation cohort of approximately 130 different subjects was used in addition to the roughly 670-subject first cohort. To predict cytomegalovirus infection status, the study brought together high-throughput TCR immunosequencing, statistical association of individual TCRs with disease status, and machine learning. To study patterns of TCR occurrence, a later analysis re-analyzed previously published TCR beta repertoires from around 660 donors and added high-resolution HLA genotyping. The later analysis used no new phenotypic data to find candidate immune exposures, relying instead on TCR beta sequences and their occurrence across donors. An earlier analysis of approximately 580 of the donors used high-throughput TCR beta sequencing to judge whether each TCR beta V gene segment behaved as functional or pseudogenic. Donor age, sex, ethnicity and CMV serostatus were collected together with the repertoire data. Genome-wide SNP genotypes for about 65% of the 666 donors were used in a later genetic analysis, which treated that subset as a discovery cohort. All discovery cohort repertoires had been generated using a single sequencing platform. HLA typing covered class I and class II loci at four-digit resolution. Typing coverage varied by locus: roughly 620-640 donors for A, B, C, DRB1 and DQB1; roughly 560 for DQA1; over 600 for DPA1; fewer than 480 for DPB1. Because of strong linkage in the cohort, roughly five DR-DQ haplotypes were treated as single units for association and clustering. Across approximately 400 genotyped donors of the cohort, an average of approximately 220,000 unique TCR beta nucleotide sequences per donor were sequenced, and roughly a sixth of those sequences were non-productive. What the study reported, not specific to this receptor: In vitro tests confirmed that a few of the cytomegalovirus-associated TCR beta chains recognize cytomegalovirus antigens. Because counts were too low, seventeen rarely observed V segments, including chromosome 9 orphons, were left out of the earlier analysis of some 600 of the donors. The authors suggested that the approach could potentially be extended to other disease states and immunological phenotypes. A later genetic analysis reported fewer N-insertions in productive TCRs among donors in an Asian-associated ancestry cluster than the 666-donor mean. HLA typing was unavailable for some donors at each locus, so association tests used only the typed subset. A total of about 150 TCR beta chains were listed by the study as associated with cytomegalovirus. In this cohort, only TCR beta chains were sequenced, and detectable features were limited by the absence of alpha or paired-chain data. Most TCR sequences were seen in very few donors, while some public TCRs were found in many individuals. Linkage disequilibrium might explain the correlated functional status among segregating V segments, but an unknown experimental factor could not be excluded. Sequencing depth was assumed to be roughly uniform across donors in the presence/absence analyses, though that assumption may not hold. In a later analysis, HLA-associated TCR beta chains showed more clonal expansion and lower generation probabilities than non-associated chains that were equally common. Broadly in line with IMGT annotations, most TCR beta V segments showed up in productive rearrangements about 87% or about 30% of the time in an earlier analysis of approximately 600 of the donors. Some IMGT-functional V segments, including TRBV6-2 and TRBV6-3, could not be told apart with the 87-base-pair reads, so those segments were excluded. A further reported finding was that TCR beta sequences accurately predicted the HLA-A and HLA-B alleles for most subjects in the first cohort. A later analysis reported that several top co-occurrence clusters appeared linked to parvovirus B19, influenza, CMV and Epstein-Barr virus. In a later analysis, TCR association rates were found to vary across HLA loci, with the most associated TCRs seen for DRB1 alleles and the fewest for HLA-C alleles. An association between a missense DCLRE1C variant and V-gene and J-gene trimming of TCR beta chains was found in a later genetic analysis and replicated in an independent cohort. According to a later analysis, most CMV-associated TCR beta chains appeared to be HLA-restricted, and the HLA associations seemed to be driven largely by CMV exposure. At a false discovery rate of 0.05, a later analysis linked 15,000 to 20,000 TCR beta sequences to specific HLA alleles. The only immune exposure information available for the cohort was CMV serostatus. A cluster of highly shared sequence variants was judged likely to be a technical artifact of the sequencing pipeline. In both the original and validation cohorts, the classifier was reported to diagnose cytomegalovirus status with high specificity and sensitivity. Assigning TCR associations to individual alleles was difficult when HLA alleles, especially DR and DQ, strongly co-occurred.

Library creation used the immunoSEQ multiplex PCR assay. The multiplex PCR relied on a mix of 60 forward primers for TCR Vbeta segments and 13 reverse primers for TCR Jbeta segments. The CDR3 region of rearranged TCR beta genes was amplified from genomic DNA with a multiplex PCR assay. The amplified TCR beta libraries were sequenced on the Illumina HiSeq System as 87-base-pair reads. Concerning the study's data processing: In a later analysis, around 80 million unique TCR beta chains were counted across the approximately 670 repertoires, and roughly 9.9 million of these chains were shared by at least two donors. A nearest-neighbor algorithm error-corrected the raw reads and collapsed the reads into unique sequences, merging closely related sequences to remove PCR and sequencing errors. CDR3 sequences were aligned to IMGT reference sequences to assign V, D and J gene segments. For a sequence to be retained, at least a six-nucleotide match to both a V gene segment and a J gene segment was required. A rearrangement counted as productive if the CDR3 had no stop codons and remained in frame with V and J, and every other rearrangement counted as non-productive. Following IMGT convention, CDR3 was defined as the stretch from the second conserved V-encoded cysteine to the conserved J-encoded phenylalanine. The earlier analysis of a few hundred of the donors excluded any sequence lacking an unambiguous match to a single V gene segment. In an earlier analysis of approximately 590 of the donors, a V segment was called functional when productive rearrangements were above 56.7%, and segregating when the standard deviation between donors exceeded 5%. To diagnose cytomegalovirus status from the catalog of TCR beta chain sequences, a statistical classification framework was built. A later analysis assigned V and J genes by comparing TCR nucleotide sequences with IMGT/GENE-DB human TR gene sequences. Using the TCRdist pipeline, a later analysis assigned CDR3 sequences along with most-parsimonious VDJ recombination scenarios. In a later analysis, each TCR beta chain was defined by its CDR3 amino acid sequence together with its V-gene family, and reads without a unique V-gene family were excluded. In a later analysis, around 650 highly shared, low-generation-probability nucleotide sequences were removed to address suspected cross-contamination and a sequencing artifact. A later analysis calculated a clonal expansion index for each public chain from normalized within-repertoire ranks of inferred template counts. A later analysis computed generation probabilities with a VDJ recombination model fitted to out-of-frame rearrangements, and checked the results against IGoR. In a later analysis, TCR-TCR, TCR-HLA and TCR-CMV co-occurrence was scored with hypergeometric tests, and a repertoire-size bias correction was applied to TCR pairs. A later analysis estimated false discovery rates by permuting HLA or CMV assignments 20 times. In a later analysis, co-occurring TCRs were grouped using DBSCAN, and TCRdist sequence similarity was added for clustering within HLA-allele-positive subsets. Co-occurrence clustering excluded repertoires with fewer than 30,000 or more than 120,000 public chains, plus five with anomalous nucleotide sharing. The immuneACCESS repertoire file appears here via TCRdb, limited to in-frame rearrangements. These files lack a portion of the clones; in checked studies, under half of the deficit traces to unresolved V genes, and the cause of the others is not known. From that table come the V and J calls and clone size; the DNA was used to work out D and trimming. Present in this sample are over 150,000 clones, approximately 75% of which were seen just once. The leading ten clones occupy around 2.8% of the sample.

Worth noting for this clone: Its antigen specificity is not known. No base qualities exist here, and no much larger clone lies one base off it.

In total, roughly 670 healthy bone marrow donors made up the cohort. Cohort members were all nominally healthy when sampled, although unrecorded immune exposures were likely present. The donor tested CMV seronegative, placing the donor among the approximately 400 seronegative members of the cohort. Each donor provided a peripheral blood sample, and peripheral blood mononuclear cells were used for TCR beta sequencing. The Qiagen DNeasy Blood Extraction Kit was used to extract genomic DNA from the blood cell samples. The germline V gene specifies MGHRA as CDR1 and YSYEKL as CDR2. Between the V and J ends, shortened by 0 bases and 5 bases respectively, the junction contains 13 bases. Reading from cysteine to phenylalanine, the CDR3 counts 15 amino acids. Just CDR3 DNA is preserved here, 45 bases in frame from base 1.

The rearrangement combines TRBV4-1 with TRBJ2-5, and possibly TRBD1, on 6 matching bases. The sequence was collected from a man younger than 35 in good health and CMV-seronegative. Sample: PBMCs. DNA sequence: TGCGCCAGCAGCCAAGACCCAGGGGTTCAGGAGACCCAGTACTTC. Its translation is CASSQDPGVQETQYF.